The 10 T cell receptor beta chains listed next were all sequenced from one sample in a study of shared clonotypes between healthy human individuals. Repertoires were generated with immunoSEQ multiplex PCR, while TCRdb's copy carries only in-frame clones and drops some. This sample has around 100,000 clones; about 67% occur once, and the top ten carry 20% to 25%. Sample: memory CD8+ T cells sorted from blood. Subset given: CD45RO+ cells pooled with CCR7-negative TemRA cells. Receptors originate from a woman under 40 in good health.

The genes are TRBV28 and TRBJ2-1, with a possible D match to TRBD2 (6 bases). This CDR3 region has 14 residues. V lost 4 bases and J lost 5, with 12 bases in between. CDR1 MDHEN and CDR2 SYDVKM come from the germline V gene. The CDR3 DNA follows: TGTGCCAGCAGTTACCCCGCGGGGAACAATGAGCAGTTCTTC. Translated: CASSYPAGNNEQFF.

This clone has only one observation. The chain couples TRBV9 to TRBJ2-5, with D tentatively TRBD2 (6 bases). Germline loops: CDR1 SGDLS, CDR2 YYNGEE. The V end was cut by 0 bases, the J end by 5 bases, with 8 bases between. The CDR3 sequence is 13 residues long. The DNA of the CDR3 is TGTGCCAGCAGCGTAGACGGGACTGAGACCCAGTACTTC. It yields the protein CASSVDGTETQYF.

The chain combines TRBV6-1 with TRBJ1-2; unclear D gene. V dropped 2 bases and J dropped 3 bases, with 7 bases sitting between them. Per germline, CDR1 MNHNS and CDR2 SASEGT. This CDR3 spans 13 amino acids. The CDR3 nucleotides read TGTGCCAGCAGTGAATGGGCAGACTATGGCTACACCTTC. As protein: CASSEWADYGYTF.

The chain joins TRBV10-2 to TRBJ2-7; TRBD2 aligns across 7 bases. The trim removed 4 bases at V and 4 bases at J, leaving 4 bases unmatched. The germline gives CDR1 WSHSY, CDR2 SAAADI. The CDR3 is 13 residues long. The CDR3 region is CASSGGSKYEQYF. CDR3 nucleotide sequence: TGCGCCAGCAGTGGCGGGAGTAAGTACGAGCAGTACTTC.

The V gene is TRBV29-1, the J gene TRBJ2-3; the match to TRBD2 covers 10 bases. Germline V CDR1 and CDR2: SQVTM, ANQGSEA. The CDR3 length is 14 residues. The trim removed 5 bases at V and 6 bases at J, leaving 8 bases unmatched. CDR3 sequence (DNA): TGCAGCGTTACTAGCGGGAATCCCTCCGATACGCAGTATTTT. Translated: CSVTSGNPSDTQYF.

This clone was counted only a few times. The genes are TRBV6-5 and TRBJ2-2; 7 nucleotides match TRBD2. In germline, CDR1 is MNHEY, CDR2 SVGAGI. The V and J ends lost 8 bases and 0 bases, in that order; junction bases with no gene match: 3. This CDR3 contains 14 residues. CDR3 region: CASRLAPNTGELFF. The CDR3 DNA is TGTGCCAGCCGACTAGCCCCGAACACCGGGGAGCTGTTTTTT.

The chain couples TRBV5-6 to TRBJ2-1, with a weak D call TRBD2 (5 bases). Trimming removed 1 base from V and 7 bases from J, with 15 bases in between. The CDR3 has 15 amino acids. CDR1 and CDR2 from the germline V gene are SGHDT and YYEEEE. CDR3 nucleotide sequence: TGTGCCAGCAGCTTGTTGCCGGTAGCGCGGAATGAGCAGTTCTTC. Translation: CASSLLPVARNEQFF. Filled out from reference TRBV5-6 and TRBJ2-1, the complete variable domain reads DAGVTQSPTHLIKTRGQQVTLRCSPKSGHDTVSWYQQALGQGPQFIFQYYEEEERQRGNFPDRFSGHQFPNYSSELNVNALLLGDSALYLCASSLLPVARNEQFFGPGTRLTVL.

This chain joins TRBV5-1 and TRBJ1-4; D gene unclear. Trimming left V 4 bases short and J 3 bases short, with 16 bases between. CDR1 and CDR2 (germline): SGHRS, YFSETQ. The CDR3 consists of 16 residues. The CDR3 loop reads CASSVGETVSNEKLFF. DNA of the CDR3: TGCGCCAGCAGCGTCGGGGAGACGGTGTCTAATGAAAAACTGTTTTTT. Using reference TRBV5-1 and TRBJ1-4 for the parts outside the CDR3, the full variable domain is KAGVTQTPRYLIKTRGQQVTLSCSPISGHRSVSWYQQTPGQGLQFLFEYFSETQRNKGNFPGRFSGRQFSNSRSEMNVSTLELGDSALYLCASSVGETVSNEKLFFGSGTQLSVL.

The V call is TRBV6-4, the J call TRBJ2-1; D may be TRBD2 (6 bases). The CDR3 is 14 amino acids. Germline V CDR1 and CDR2: MRHNA, SNTAGT. With 3 bases removed from V and 7 bases from J, the gap between germline ends came to 13 bases. CDR3 sequence: CASSDSEGANEQFF. Written as DNA, the CDR3 is TGTGCCAGCAGTGATTCGGAGGGCGCAAATGAGCAGTTCTTC.

The chain links TRBV5-6 to TRBJ2-1; possibly TRBD2 for D (6 bases). The V end was cut by 6 bases, the J end by 12 bases, with 16 bases between. This CDR3 has 12 residues. Germline values: CDR1 SGHDT, CDR2 YYEEEE. The CDR3 region has the DNA TGTGCCAGCACCGTAACGGGAGTATCGCAGTTCTTC. Translation: CASTVTGVSQFF.